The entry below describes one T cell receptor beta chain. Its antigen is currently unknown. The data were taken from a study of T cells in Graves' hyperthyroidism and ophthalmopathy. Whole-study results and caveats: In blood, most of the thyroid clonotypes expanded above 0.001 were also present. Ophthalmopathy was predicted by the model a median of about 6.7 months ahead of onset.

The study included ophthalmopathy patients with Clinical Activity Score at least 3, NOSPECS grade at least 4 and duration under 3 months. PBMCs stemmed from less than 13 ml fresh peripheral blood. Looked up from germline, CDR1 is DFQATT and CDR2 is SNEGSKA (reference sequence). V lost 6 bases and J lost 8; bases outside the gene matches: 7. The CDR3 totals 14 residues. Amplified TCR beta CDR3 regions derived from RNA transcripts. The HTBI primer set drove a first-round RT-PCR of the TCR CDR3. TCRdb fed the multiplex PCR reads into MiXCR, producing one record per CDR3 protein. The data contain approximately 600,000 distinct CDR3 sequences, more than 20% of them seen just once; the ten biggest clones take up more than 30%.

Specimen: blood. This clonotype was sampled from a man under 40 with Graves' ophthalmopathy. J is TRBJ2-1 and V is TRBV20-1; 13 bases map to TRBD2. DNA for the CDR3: TGCAGTGCAAAACTAGCGGGAGGGCCCGATGAGCAGTTCTTC. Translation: CSAKLAGGPDEQFF.